The clone carrying this T cell receptor (beta chain) was recorded many times. Antigen unknown. Separate cDNA molecules received unique molecular identifiers, which the library attached to them. Original processing methods: Between about 23,224 and 700,000 TCRs appeared in each sample, and the median stood at around 92,000. TCRdb called the reads again in MiXCR, with one record for every CDR3 protein. In this record, the V and J calls reflect TCRdb's handling and not the investigators' own analysis. In the table there are about 120,000 distinct CDR3 sequences, about 7.7% of which are singletons. This sample was included in a study of human T cells and chemical hapten exposure. Study-level information: There were per-sample TCR yield variations, arising mainly from small pooled library volume differences. The study, taken as a whole, reports: Sensitizing to DPC left TCRs with a frequency above 1 in 1000 unaltered.

Someone pulled total RNA out of unfractionated whole blood. Germline CDR1 is MNHEY and CDR2 is SMNVEV (reference sequence). V was clipped by 6 bases and J by 0 bases; unmatched bases: 14. This CDR3 region has 17 residues. This receptor was taken from a human donor in good health. Some clones in this sample may be carry-over from other donors' samples. The material sequenced was whole blood. The J gene is TRBJ2-7, the V gene TRBV27, with 7 bases identical to TRBD2. The chain's CDR3 is CASSPSAGGGGSYEQYF. The DNA for the CDR3 is TGTGCCAGCAGCCCCAGTGCTGGGGGGGGTGGCTCCTACGAGCAGTACTTC.